This T cell receptor (beta chain) derives from a study of T cell responses to AZD1222 COVID-19 vaccine. For this clone: Its cognate antigen is unknown.

The study's findings and limits: Donors skewed white British and female; clonal diversity was possibly underestimated. Vaccine-related CD4 TCRs covered spike, predominating at 160-218 and 743-854. The study identified only six AZD1222 recipients as seropositive at baseline.

CDR1 and CDR2 from the germline V gene are MDHEN and SYDVKM. This CDR3 comprises 14 residues. The germline V and J ends were trimmed by 8 bases and 1 base, with 14 bases remaining between them. TCRdb's copy holds only in-frame clones and misses some; the assay was immunoSEQ multiplex PCR. Counted here are more than 75,000 clones, approximately 91% occurring once; the ten biggest clones make up about 7%. This receptor was identified in an adult who received the AZD1222 COVID-19 vaccine. This material consisted of peripheral blood, taken 28 days after the second AZD1222 dose. V and J are TRBV28 and TRBJ1-1; unclear D gene. The CDR3, as DNA: TGTGCCAGCGAATTTAAGGGATGGAACACTGAAGCTTTCTTT. Its translation: CASEFKGWNTEAFF.